What follows is one T cell receptor beta chain and its context. Its target is unknown. Tagging with unique molecular identifiers was applied to individual cDNA molecules. From the 5' RACE reads, TCRdb called clonotypes with MiXCR, one entry per CDR3 protein. The sample includes fewer than 75,000 distinct CDR3 sequences, around 20% seen only once; the top ten take 16%. There are 12 residues in the CDR3. Germline V gives CDR1 SGHTS, CDR2 YDEGEE. Trimming cost V 2 bases and J 7 bases, with 10 bases left between them. This sample stems from a study of early T cells in non-severe SARS-CoV-2 infection. Study context: Sequencing targeted bulk RNA from unsorted whole blood, leaving chains unpaired.

Study-level results: A preference for anti-spike CD8 responses marked VDJdb matching, which missed private and CD4 specificities.

The origin of this receptor is an adult who was a healthcare worker with PCR-confirmed SARS-CoV-2 infection or an uninfected control (not recorded which). Sequencing was performed on whole blood, taken at baseline. V is TRBV5-8 and J is TRBJ2-7; D remains unclear. The CDR3 DNA follows: TGTGCCAGCAGCTTCTTTGGGTCGGAGCAGTACTTC. Translation: CASSFFGSEQYF.